The following is a T cell receptor beta chain sequence with its context. Preparation of the TCRbeta library used unique molecular identifiers. TCRdb redid the calling of the PCR reads with MiXCR, one entry per CDR3 protein. The sample has 500,000 or so distinct CDR3 sequences, roughly 33% seen once. This entry belongs to a study of T-cell reconstitution after alpha-beta-depleted transplantation in children. In germline, CDR1 is SQVTM, CDR2 ANQGSEA. After removal of 3 bases from V and 8 bases from J, the junction contained 5 bases not matched to a gene. The CDR3 sequence is 12 residues long. J is TRBJ1-1 and V is TRBV29-1; 8 bases match TRBD1. This TCR was sampled from a human donor who donated a stem cell graft to a child with aplastic anemia. Sequenced material: PBMCs from the stem cell graft donor, taken from the stem cell graft. CDR3 region: CSVEGQDVEAFF. In DNA form, the CDR3 reads TGCAGCGTTGAGGGACAGGACGTCGAAGCTTTCTTT.